Below, 25 T cell receptor beta chains from the same sample are listed, as sequenced in a study of T cell repertoires in cytomegalovirus infection. Via MiXCR, TCRdb re-called the reads, giving one row per CDR3 protein. Among roughly 120,000 distinct CDR3 sequences, about 32% were seen once, and the ten largest hold under 65%. Which antigens these TCRs recognize remains unknown. Sequenced material: CD8+ T cells from cultured PBMCs, taken from culture after CMV antigen stimulation. These receptors all stem from a human donor in good health (CMV status not recorded). Some clones in this sample may be carry-over from other donors' samples.

Only a few counts were recorded for this clonotype. This sequence joins TRBV4-1 and TRBJ1-1; 10 bases are a match to TRBD1. The junction had 5 bases not matched to a gene; V was cut back by 2 bases and J by 5 bases. This CDR3 has 15 residues. Per germline, CDR1 MGHRA and CDR2 YSYEKL. In DNA form, the CDR3 reads TGCGCCAGCAGCCAAAGGGACAGGGGAAGGACTGAAGCTTTCTTT. Translation gives CASSQRDRGRTEAFF.

This chain links TRBV2 with TRBJ2-1, with TRBD1 identical over 10 bases. The J segment lost 4 bases and the V segment lost 7 bases, leaving 10 bases of the junction unmatched. The CDR3 has 16 residues. Germline-derived CDR1 and CDR2 are SNHLY and FYNNEI. The CDR3 reads CASMSIGTGAYNEQFF. CDR3 DNA sequence: TGTGCCAGCATGTCGATCGGGACAGGGGCGTACAATGAGCAGTTCTTC.

The J gene is TRBJ1-6, the V gene TRBV5-1; 8 positions match TRBD1. This CDR3 spans 21 amino acids. Germline CDR1 is SGHRS and CDR2 is YFSETQ. The V gene end was trimmed by 2 bases and the J gene end by 8 bases; junction bases not matched to a gene: 24. CDR3 residues: CASSFDGFGDLQGAADSPLHF. CDR3 DNA sequence: TGCGCCAGCAGCTTTGACGGATTTGGGGATCTCCAGGGGGCAGCCGATTCACCCCTCCACTTT.

The chain is built from TRBV6-5 and TRBJ2-7, with D tentatively TRBD2 (6 bases). Trimming shortened V by 2 bases and J by 6 bases, and 8 bases separated the two germline ends. The length of the CDR3 is 12 residues. CDR1 and CDR2 from the germline V gene are MNHEY and SVGAGI. CDR3 nucleotides: TGTGCCAGCAGTTACGGGACTTCCGAGCAGTACTTC. This codes for CASSYGTSEQYF.

The chain uses TRBV27 and TRBJ2-1; D is perhaps TRBD1 (6 bases). The V end was cut by 5 bases, the J end by 7 bases, with 18 bases between. There are 15 residues in the CDR3. Germline V gene sequence: CDR1 MNHEY, CDR2 SMNVEV (reference sequence). CDR3 bases: TGTGCCAGCAGTCCACCGGGTCAGAGGGGGAATGAGCAGTTCTTC. The encoded protein is CASSPPGQRGNEQFF.

This clonotype was seen only a few times. CDR3 protein: CASSMTGNQPQHF. Here the CDR3 DNA reads TGTGCCAGCAGTATGACAGGTAATCAGCCCCAGCATTTT. The chain couples TRBV12-3 or TRBV12-4 to TRBJ1-5; tentatively, D is TRBD1 (6 bases). The CDR3 loop spans 13 amino acids. V shed 5 bases and J shed 4 bases, with 9 bases lying between them.

This sequence joins TRBV4-1 and TRBJ1-1; 7 positions match TRBD1. Trimming took 0 bases from V and 0 from J; bases not matched to a gene: 7. Germline V gene lookup returns CDR1 MGHRA and CDR2 YSYEKL. The CDR3 covers 17 residues. DNA for the CDR3: TGCGCCAGCAGCCAAGATGGGCCAGGGGGGATGAACACTGAAGCTTTCTTT. It codes for CASSQDGPGGMNTEAFF.

The chain joins TRBV7-9 to TRBJ1-4, with TRBD1 matching over 9 bases. V dropped 4 bases and J dropped 8; count of bases not matched to a gene: 17. This CDR3 has 18 amino acids. CDR1 and CDR2 (germline): SEHNR, FQNEAQ (reference sequence). The DNA of the CDR3 is TGTGCCAGCAGCTCTAACCGGGACAGGGTGCCGGGAAGGGAAAAACTGTTTTTT. Amino acid sequence: CASSSNRDRVPGREKLFF.

The J gene is TRBJ1-5, the V gene TRBV5-5; TRBD1 is a possible D gene (5 bases). CDR1 is SGHKS, CDR2 YYEKEE, per germline (reference sequence). V lost 4 bases to trimming and J lost 6 bases, with 17 bases between them. The CDR3 length is 15 residues. CDR3 region: CASSLDLGVGQPQHF. The DNA for the CDR3 is TGTGCCAGCAGCCTCGACCTAGGGGTAGGTCAGCCCCAGCATTTT.

This chain links TRBV5-5 with TRBJ2-7, with TRBD1 as a possible D gene (6 bases). V was pared by 2 bases and J by 1 base, with 10 bases between. Germline-derived CDR1 and CDR2 are SGHKS and YYEKEE (reference sequence). The CDR3 is 14 amino acids. The CDR3 loop reads CASSLWGLSYEQYF. CDR3 sequence (DNA): TGTGCCAGCAGCTTATGGGGGCTGTCCTACGAGCAGTACTTC.

By its share, this clonotype is medium-sized. The V gene is TRBV9, the J gene TRBJ2-2, with 10 bases aligning to TRBD1. The CDR3 runs to 17 residues. V lost 3 bases, J lost 6 bases, and 11 bases stayed unmatched. The germline V gene encodes CDR1 SGDLS and CDR2 YYNGEE. CDR3 DNA: TGTGCCAGCAGCGCCAAACCGGGACAGGGGTACGCCGGGGAGCTGTTTTTT. Amino acids: CASSAKPGQGYAGELFF.

This sequence joins TRBV27 and TRBJ2-7; possible D gene TRBD1, 6 bases. The CDR3 contains 14 residues. Trimming pared 9 bases from V and 2 bases from J, leaving 17 bases between. Per the germline V gene, CDR1 is MNHEY and CDR2 is SMNVEV (reference sequence). The CDR3 DNA follows: TGTGCCAGTTCCCAACAGGGTATGGCCTACGAGCAGTACTTC. Its protein is CASSQQGMAYEQYF.

The V and J genes are TRBV2 and TRBJ2-1; 12 bases map to TRBD2. V dropped 4 bases and J dropped 0; count of bases not matched to a gene: 7. CDR1 is SNHLY and CDR2 is FYNNEI in the germline V gene. This CDR3 has 18 amino acids. Here the CDR3 reads CASSGETSGGSSYNEQFF. Written as DNA, the CDR3 is TGTGCCAGCAGTGGGGAGACTAGCGGGGGAAGCTCCTACAATGAGCAGTTCTTC.

Ten or more counts support this clonotype. The gene calls are TRBV7-2 and TRBJ1-1; D gene uncertain. Germline V gene lookup returns CDR1 SGHTA and CDR2 FQGNSA. The V gene lost 2 bases and the J gene lost 1 base, with 14 bases spanning the gap. The CDR3 extends over 16 amino acids. CDR3 nucleotide sequence: TGTGCCAGCAGCTTATTTTTTGCGGGCCAGAACACTGAAGCTTTCTTT. This gives the protein CASSLFFAGQNTEAFF.

J is TRBJ1-1 and V is TRBV29-1; D gene ambiguous. CDR1 and CDR2 (germline): SQVTM, ANQGSEA. The CDR3 covers 11 residues. The V end lost 6 bases, the J end lost 2 bases, and 7 bases lay between the germline ends. CDR3 sequence: CSVAPNTEAFF. CDR3 DNA: TGCAGCGTGGCCCCAAACACTGAAGCTTTCTTT.

V is TRBV11-2 and J is TRBJ2-5; 10 bases map to TRBD2. This CDR3 spans 15 amino acids. Germline lookup yields CDR1 SGHAT and CDR2 FQNNGV. After removal of 1 base from V and 6 bases from J, the junction contained 5 bases not matched to a gene. Here the CDR3 reads CASSLVPSGGKTQYF. CDR3 DNA sequence: TGTGCCAGCAGCTTAGTTCCTAGCGGGGGTAAGACCCAGTACTTC. Filled out from reference TRBV11-2 and TRBJ2-5, the complete variable domain reads EAGVAQSPRYKIIEKRQSVAFWCNPISGHATLYWYQQILGQGPKLLIQFQNNGVVDDSQLPKDRFSAERLKGVDSTLKIQPAKLEDSAVYLCASSLVPSGGKTQYFGPGTRLLVL.

The V gene is TRBV19, the J gene TRBJ1-6; D is undetermined. The CDR3 extends over 15 amino acids. Germline-derived CDR1 and CDR2 are LNHDA and SQIVND (reference sequence). V gave up 3 bases and J gave up 7 bases, with 13 bases separating them. CDR3 in amino acids: CASSIRPVGNSPLHF. In nucleotides, the CDR3 is TGTGCCAGTAGTATTCGGCCAGTTGGGAATTCACCCCTCCACTTT.

This clonotype was observed a few times. The gene calls are TRBV6-2 or TRBV6-3 and TRBJ2-4; D is perhaps TRBD2 (6 bases). Trimming took off 4 bases at V and 6 bases at J, with 16 bases between the two ends. This CDR3 region has 15 residues. In germline, CDR1 is MNHEY, CDR2 SVGEGT. CDR3 nucleotide sequence: TGTGCCAGCAGTTTTACGGAGGGGTCCGGAAACATTCAGTACTTC. Its translation is CASSFTEGSGNIQYF.

V and J are TRBV2 and TRBJ1-2, with TRBD1 matching 9 bases. Germline CDR1 and CDR2: SNHLY and FYNNEI. The CDR3 length is 15 residues. Trimming cost V 8 bases and J 4 bases; bases outside gene matches: 11. The CDR3, as DNA: TGTGCCAGCCAAGATACAGGGGGCCATCGCTATGGCTACACCTTC. Translation gives CASQDTGGHRYGYTF.

This clonotype was seen more than once but under ten times. Written as DNA, the CDR3 is TGTGCCAGCAGTCGTCCGGGACAGGGATCACATGAGCAGTTCTTC. Encoded protein: CASSRPGQGSHEQFF. The chain uses TRBV11-2 and TRBJ2-1, with 9 positions matching TRBD1. Looked up from germline, CDR1 is SGHAT and CDR2 is FQNNGV. There are 15 residues in the CDR3. Trimming at V came to 6 bases and at J to 8 bases, leaving 11 bases not matched to a gene.

The V gene is TRBV29-1, the J gene TRBJ2-1; D uncertain. The CDR3 loop spans 16 amino acids. Germline V gene lookup returns CDR1 SQVTM and CDR2 ANQGSEA. V was cut by 2 bases and J by 3 bases, with 17 bases left in between. CDR3 in DNA: TGCAGCGTTGAACCCTTTACCGGAGAAAACTACAATGAGCAGTTCTTC. The encoded protein is CSVEPFTGENYNEQFF.

This clonotype was detected many times. V gene TRBV20-1 combines with J gene TRBJ1-5, with 8 bases aligning to TRBD1. This CDR3 has 14 residues. The germline gives CDR1 DFQATT, CDR2 SNEGSKA (reference sequence). V lost 5 bases, J lost 2 bases, and 5 bases stayed unmatched. The CDR3 here is CSAWTGSGNQPQHF. The CDR3 bases are TGCAGTGCTTGGACAGGGTCTGGCAATCAGCCCCAGCATTTT.

This clonotype was observed a handful of times. The V gene is TRBV7-6, the J gene TRBJ2-7; D is ambiguous. The CDR3 extends over 15 amino acids. Trimming removed 1 base from V and 2 bases from J, with 12 bases in between. Per germline, CDR1 SGHVS and CDR2 FNYEAQ. CDR3 in DNA: TGTGCCAGCAGCTTAGGTCCTCAGGTAACCTACGAGCAGTACTTC. Translating it yields CASSLGPQVTYEQYF.

The chain is built from TRBV14 and TRBJ1-1; D gene unclear. The ends were cut back, 4 bases at V and 0 bases at J, with 12 bases in the middle. Germline-derived CDR1 and CDR2 are SGHDN and FVKESK. This CDR3 region has 15 residues. CDR3 loop: CASSREHTMNTEAFF. CDR3 nucleotide sequence: TGTGCCAGCAGCCGGGAACACACAATGAACACTGAAGCTTTCTTT.

J is TRBJ1-2 and V is TRBV12-3 or TRBV12-4, with D unclear. The CDR3 is 15 residues long. The germline V and J ends were trimmed by 7 bases and 3 bases, with 18 bases remaining between them. In nucleotides, the CDR3 is TGTGCCAGCACTTTCACCCCCGACGGGTACTATGGCTACACCTTC. Translated, it gives CASTFTPDGYYGYTF.